The T cell receptor beta chain under discussion was sequenced for a study of early T cells in non-severe SARS-CoV-2 infection. The overall study: Sequencing was performed on bulk RNA from unsorted whole blood, leaving chains unpaired.

V lost 3 bases, J lost 9 bases, and 6 bases stayed unmatched. The CDR3 length is 16 residues. The germline V gene has CDR1 KGHDR and CDR2 SFDVKD. General study points: The matching step, a VDJdb search, favored anti-spike CD8 responses and missed private and CD4 specificities.

This clonotype turned up a few times. Its specificity is not known. Molecules of cDNA were individually given unique molecular identifiers that were attached to them. TCRdb independently ran MiXCR on the 5' RACE reads; one entry per CDR3 protein. This table has 32,000 or so distinct CDR3 sequences, approximately 10% appearing once. This clonotype was obtained from an adult who was a healthcare worker with PCR-confirmed SARS-CoV-2 infection or an uninfected control (not recorded which). The chain employs TRBV24-1 and TRBJ1-6; 11 positions agree with TRBD1. Input material: whole blood. CDR3 sequence reads: CATSDDWTGGVSPLHF. CDR3 nucleotide sequence: TGTGCCACCAGTGATGATTGGACAGGGGGCGTTTCACCCCTCCACTTT.